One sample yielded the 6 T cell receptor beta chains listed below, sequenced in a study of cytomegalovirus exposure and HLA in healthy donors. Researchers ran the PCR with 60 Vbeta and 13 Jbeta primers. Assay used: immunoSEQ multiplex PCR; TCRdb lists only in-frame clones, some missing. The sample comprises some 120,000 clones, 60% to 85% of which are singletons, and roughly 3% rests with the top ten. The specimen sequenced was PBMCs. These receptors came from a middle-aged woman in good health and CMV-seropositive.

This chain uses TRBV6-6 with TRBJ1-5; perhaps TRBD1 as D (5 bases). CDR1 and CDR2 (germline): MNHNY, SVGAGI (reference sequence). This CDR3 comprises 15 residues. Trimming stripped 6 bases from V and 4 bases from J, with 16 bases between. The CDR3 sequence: CASSSGGARNQPQHF. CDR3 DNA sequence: TGTGCCAGCAGCTCTGGAGGGGCAAGGAATCAGCCCCAGCATTTT.

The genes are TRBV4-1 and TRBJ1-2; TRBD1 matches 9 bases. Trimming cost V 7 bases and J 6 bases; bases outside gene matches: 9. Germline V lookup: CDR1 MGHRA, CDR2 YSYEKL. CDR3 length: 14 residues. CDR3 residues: CASNRPGTGNGYTF. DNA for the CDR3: TGCGCCAGCAACCGACCCGGGACAGGGAATGGCTACACCTTC.

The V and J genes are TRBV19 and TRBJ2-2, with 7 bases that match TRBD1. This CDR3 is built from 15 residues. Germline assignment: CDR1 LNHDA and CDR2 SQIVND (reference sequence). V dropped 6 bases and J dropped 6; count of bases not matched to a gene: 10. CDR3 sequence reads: CASRPGTAFSGELFF. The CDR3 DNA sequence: TGTGCCAGTAGGCCCGGGACAGCGTTCTCCGGGGAGCTGTTTTTT.

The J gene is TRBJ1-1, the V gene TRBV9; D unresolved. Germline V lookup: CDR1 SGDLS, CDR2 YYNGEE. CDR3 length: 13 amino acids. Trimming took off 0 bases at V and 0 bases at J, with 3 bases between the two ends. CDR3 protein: CASSVDMNTEAFF. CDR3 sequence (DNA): TGTGCCAGCAGCGTAGATATGAACACTGAAGCTTTCTTT. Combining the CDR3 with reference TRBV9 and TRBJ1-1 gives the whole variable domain DSGVTQTPKHLITATGQRVTLRCSPRSGDLSVYWYQQSLDQGLQFLIQYYNGEERAKGNILERFSAQQFPDLHSELNLSSLELGDSALYFCASSVDMNTEAFFGQGTRLTVV.

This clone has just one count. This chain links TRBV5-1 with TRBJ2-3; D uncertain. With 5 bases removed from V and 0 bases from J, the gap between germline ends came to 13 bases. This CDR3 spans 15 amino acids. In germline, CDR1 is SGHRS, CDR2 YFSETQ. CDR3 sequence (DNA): TGCGCCAGCAGTCCCGTGGGCTTCAGCACAGATACGCAGTATTTT. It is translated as CASSPVGFSTDTQYF.

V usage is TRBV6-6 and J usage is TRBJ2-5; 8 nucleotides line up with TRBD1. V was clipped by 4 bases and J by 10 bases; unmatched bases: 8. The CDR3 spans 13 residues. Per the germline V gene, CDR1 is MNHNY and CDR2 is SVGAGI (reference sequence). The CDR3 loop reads CASSSSDRVVQYF. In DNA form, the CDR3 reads TGTGCCAGCAGTTCATCGGACAGGGTAGTCCAGTACTTC.